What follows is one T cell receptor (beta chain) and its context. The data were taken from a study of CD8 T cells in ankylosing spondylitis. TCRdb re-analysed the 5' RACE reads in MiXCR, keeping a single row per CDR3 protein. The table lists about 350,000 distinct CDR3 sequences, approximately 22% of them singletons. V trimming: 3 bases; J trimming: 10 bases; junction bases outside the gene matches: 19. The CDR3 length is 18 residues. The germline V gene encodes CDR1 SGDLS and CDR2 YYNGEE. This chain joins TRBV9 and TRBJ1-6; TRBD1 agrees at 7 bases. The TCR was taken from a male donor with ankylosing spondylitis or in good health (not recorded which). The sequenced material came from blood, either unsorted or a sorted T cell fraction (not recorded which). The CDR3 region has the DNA TGTGCCAGCAGCGAGGGAAGACAGGGTCCGTACCTTTTGTCACCCCTCCACTTT. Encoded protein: CASSEGRQGPYLLSPLHF.